A selection of T cell receptor beta chains follows, all from one sample in a study of monozygotic twins with inflammatory bowel disease. TCRdb re-called the 5' RACE reads; every CDR3 protein appears as one record, without DNA. The sample data list about 450,000 distinct CDR3 sequences. Sequenced sample: blood. Receptors were obtained from a human donor with ulcerative colitis or Crohn's disease, or a healthy co-twin of an affected twin (not recorded which). The CDR3 runs from the conserved cysteine through the conserved F or W.

CDR3aa: CASSPFGEGSYNEQFF; v_gene: TRBV5-5; j_gene: TRBJ2-1
CDR3aa: CASSLEQSTGELFF; v_gene: TRBV5-5; j_gene: TRBJ2-2
CDR3aa: CASSLMGVDTGELFF; v_gene: TRBV7-3; j_gene: TRBJ2-2
CDR3aa: CSASITGGNEQFF; v_gene: TRBV20-1; j_gene: TRBJ2-1
CDR3aa: CASSLASREDYGYTF; v_gene: TRBV7-9; j_gene: TRBJ1-2
CDR3aa: CASSILAGGANEQFF; v_gene: TRBV9; j_gene: TRBJ2-1
CDR3aa: CASSPAWVKETQYF; v_gene: TRBV18; j_gene: TRBJ2-5
CDR3aa: CAWRQGATDTQYF; v_gene: TRBV30; j_gene: TRBJ2-3
CDR3aa: CASSVGRGGDEQYF; v_gene: TRBV9; j_gene: TRBJ2-7
CDR3aa: CASSRGTGGRSPLHF; v_gene: TRBV19; j_gene: TRBJ1-6
CDR3aa: CASSSVLGPTSGSYEQYF; v_gene: TRBV11-2; j_gene: TRBJ2-7
CDR3aa: CASSGYKLASGTDTQYF; v_gene: TRBV25-1; j_gene: TRBJ2-3
CDR3aa: CASSLPKLGEQFF; v_gene: TRBV16; j_gene: TRBJ2-1
CDR3aa: CASSETGNSPLHF; v_gene: TRBV9; j_gene: TRBJ1-6
CDR3aa: CASSQDGEREQYF; v_gene: TRBV4-3; j_gene: TRBJ2-7
CDR3aa: CASSLNSVGSYNEQFF; v_gene: TRBV5-1; j_gene: TRBJ2-1